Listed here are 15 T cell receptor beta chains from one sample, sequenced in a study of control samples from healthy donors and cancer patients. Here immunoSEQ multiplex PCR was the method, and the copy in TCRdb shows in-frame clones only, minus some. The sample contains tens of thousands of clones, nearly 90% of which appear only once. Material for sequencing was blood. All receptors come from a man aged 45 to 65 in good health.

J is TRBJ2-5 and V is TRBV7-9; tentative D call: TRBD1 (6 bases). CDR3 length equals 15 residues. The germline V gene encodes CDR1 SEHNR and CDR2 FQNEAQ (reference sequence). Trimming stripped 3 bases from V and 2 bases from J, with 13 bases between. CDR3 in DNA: TGTGCCAGCAGCTTGGGGGCAGTAAATCAAGAGACCCAGTACTTC. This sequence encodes CASSLGAVNQETQYF.

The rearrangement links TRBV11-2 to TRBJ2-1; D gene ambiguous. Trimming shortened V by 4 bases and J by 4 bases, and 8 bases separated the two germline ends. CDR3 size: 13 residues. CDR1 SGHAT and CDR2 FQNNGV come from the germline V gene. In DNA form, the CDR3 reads TGTGCCAGCAGCTCAATGCTTTACAATGAGCAGTTCTTC. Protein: CASSSMLYNEQFF.

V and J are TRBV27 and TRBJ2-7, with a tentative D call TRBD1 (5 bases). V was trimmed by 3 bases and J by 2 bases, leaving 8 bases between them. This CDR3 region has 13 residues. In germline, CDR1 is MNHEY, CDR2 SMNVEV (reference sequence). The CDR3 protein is CASSFDSTYEQYF. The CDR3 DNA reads TGTGCCAGCAGTTTTGACAGCACCTACGAGCAGTACTTC.

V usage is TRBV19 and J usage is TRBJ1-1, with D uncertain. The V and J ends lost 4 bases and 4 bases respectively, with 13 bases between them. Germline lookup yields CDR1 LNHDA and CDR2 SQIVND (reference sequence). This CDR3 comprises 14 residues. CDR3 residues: CASSTFSSGTEAFF. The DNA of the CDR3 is TGTGCCAGTAGTACATTCTCCTCGGGCACTGAAGCTTTCTTT.

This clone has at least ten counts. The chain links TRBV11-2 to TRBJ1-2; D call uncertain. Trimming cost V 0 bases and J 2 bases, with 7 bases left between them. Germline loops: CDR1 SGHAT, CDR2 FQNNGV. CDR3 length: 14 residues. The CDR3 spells CASSLDPQNYGYTF. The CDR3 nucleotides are TGTGCCAGCAGCTTAGACCCACAGAACTATGGCTACACCTTC.

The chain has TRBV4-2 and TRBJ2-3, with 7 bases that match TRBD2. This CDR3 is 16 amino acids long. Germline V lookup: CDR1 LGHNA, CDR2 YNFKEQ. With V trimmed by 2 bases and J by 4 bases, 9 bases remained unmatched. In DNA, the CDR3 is TGTGCCAGCAGCCAACCAGGGAGGGTTTGGGCAGATACGCAGTATTTT. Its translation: CASSQPGRVWADTQYF.

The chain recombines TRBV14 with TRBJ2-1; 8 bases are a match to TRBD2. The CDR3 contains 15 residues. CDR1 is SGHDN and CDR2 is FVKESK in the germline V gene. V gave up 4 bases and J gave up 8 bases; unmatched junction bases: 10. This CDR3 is CASSPFRAAGDEQFF. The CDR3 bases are TGTGCCAGCAGCCCATTCCGGGCAGCGGGGGATGAGCAGTTCTTC.

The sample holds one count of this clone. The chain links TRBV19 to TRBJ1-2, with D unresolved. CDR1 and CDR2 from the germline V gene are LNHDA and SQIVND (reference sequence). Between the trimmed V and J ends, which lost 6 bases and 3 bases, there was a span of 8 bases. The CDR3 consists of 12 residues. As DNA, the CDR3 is TGTGCCAGTAGGGTTGCAGACTATGGCTACACCTTC. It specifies CASRVADYGYTF.

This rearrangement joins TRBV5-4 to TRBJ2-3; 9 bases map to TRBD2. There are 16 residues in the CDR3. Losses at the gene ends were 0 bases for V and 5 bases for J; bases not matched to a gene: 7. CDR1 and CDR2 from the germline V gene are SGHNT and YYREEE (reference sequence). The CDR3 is CASSLEWAGGRDTQYF. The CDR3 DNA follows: TGTGCCAGCAGCTTGGAGTGGGCGGGGGGGCGAGATACGCAGTATTTT.

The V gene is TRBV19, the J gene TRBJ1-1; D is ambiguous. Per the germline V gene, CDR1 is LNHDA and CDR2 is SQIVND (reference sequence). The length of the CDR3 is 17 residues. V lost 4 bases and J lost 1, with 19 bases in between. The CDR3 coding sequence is TGTGCCAGTAGTACGCAGGTGCGGCATGGTCCGAACACTGAAGCTTTCTTT. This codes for CASSTQVRHGPNTEAFF. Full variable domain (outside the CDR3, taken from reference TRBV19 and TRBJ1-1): DGGITQSPKYLFRKEGQNVTLSCEQNLNHDAMYWYRQDPGQGLRLIYYSQIVNDFQKGDIAEGYSVSREKKESFPLTVTSAQKNPTAFYLCASSTQVRHGPNTEAFFGQGTRLTVV.

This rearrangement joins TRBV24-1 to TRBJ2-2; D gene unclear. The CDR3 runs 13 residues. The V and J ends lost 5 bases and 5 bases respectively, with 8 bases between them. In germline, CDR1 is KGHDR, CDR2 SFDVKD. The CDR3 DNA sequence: TGTGCCACCAGTGGCAGCGTTACCGGGGAGCTGTTTTTT. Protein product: CATSGSVTGELFF.

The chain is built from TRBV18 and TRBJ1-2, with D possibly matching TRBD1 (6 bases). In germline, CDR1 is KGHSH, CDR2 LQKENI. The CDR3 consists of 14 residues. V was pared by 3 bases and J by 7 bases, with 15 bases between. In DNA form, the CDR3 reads TGTGCCAGCTCACCGACAGGTTCAGCGGGTGGCTACACCTTC. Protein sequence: CASSPTGSAGGYTF.

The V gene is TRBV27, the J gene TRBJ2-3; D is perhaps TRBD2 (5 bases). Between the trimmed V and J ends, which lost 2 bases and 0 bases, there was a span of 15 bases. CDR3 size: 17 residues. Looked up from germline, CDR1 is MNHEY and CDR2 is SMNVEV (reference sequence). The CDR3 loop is CASSLEGAFSSTDTQYF. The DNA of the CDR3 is TGTGCCAGCAGTTTAGAGGGAGCGTTTTCTAGCACAGATACGCAGTATTTT.

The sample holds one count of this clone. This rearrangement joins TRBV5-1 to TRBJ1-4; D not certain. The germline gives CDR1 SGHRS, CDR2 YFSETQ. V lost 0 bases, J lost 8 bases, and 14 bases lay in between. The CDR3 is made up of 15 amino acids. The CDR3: CASSLGRSGEEKLFF. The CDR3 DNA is TGCGCCAGCAGCTTGGGTCGCTCCGGGGAGGAAAAACTGTTTTTT.

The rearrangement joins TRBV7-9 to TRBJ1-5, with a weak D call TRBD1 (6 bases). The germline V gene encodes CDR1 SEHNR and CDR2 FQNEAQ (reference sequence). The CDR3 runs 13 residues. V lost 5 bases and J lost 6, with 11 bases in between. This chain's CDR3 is CASSRIQGQPQHF. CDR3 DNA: TGTGCCAGCAGCCGAATACAGGGTCAGCCCCAGCATTTT.